The 28 T cell receptor beta chains reported below all come from one sample, sequenced in a study of CD8 T cells in ankylosing spondylitis. TCRdb redid the calling of the 5' RACE reads with MiXCR, one entry per CDR3 protein. The sample lists more than 300,000 distinct CDR3 sequences, 11% occurring once. The material sequenced was blood, either unsorted or a sorted T cell fraction (not recorded which). The receptors were sampled from a female donor with ankylosing spondylitis or in good health (not recorded which).

This clonotype was seen many times. The gene calls are TRBV3-1 and TRBJ1-5; TRBD1 aligns across 8 bases. CDR1 and CDR2 from the germline V gene are LGHDT and YNNKEL (reference sequence). The V gene end was trimmed by 0 bases and the J gene end by 0 bases; junction bases not matched to a gene: 4. The CDR3 extends over 17 amino acids. CDR3 protein: CASSQEIGTGSNQPQHF. The CDR3 nucleotides are TGTGCCAGCAGCCAAGAAATCGGGACAGGTAGCAATCAGCCCCAGCATTTT.

This clonotype was picked up a small number of times. The chain couples TRBV11-2 to TRBJ2-1, with 7 bases identical to TRBD1. The CDR3 is made up of 15 amino acids. In germline, CDR1 is SGHAT, CDR2 FQNNGV. After removal of 3 bases from V and 6 bases from J, the junction contained 8 bases not matched to a gene. The CDR3 sequence: CASSFSTGSANEQFF. The CDR3 DNA follows: TGTGCCAGCAGCTTCTCGACAGGGTCGGCCAATGAGCAGTTCTTC.

In this sample, this clonotype turned up many times. This chain joins TRBV6-2 or TRBV6-3 and TRBJ1-1; no firm D call. CDR3 size: 14 residues. Trimming cost V 5 bases and J 0 bases, with 10 bases left between them. Looked up from germline, CDR1 is MNHEY and CDR2 is SVGEGT. DNA of the CDR3: TGTGCCAGCAGTCCAAGACCAATGAACACTGAAGCTTTCTTT. Translation: CASSPRPMNTEAFF.

V is TRBV9 and J is TRBJ1-4, with unresolved D. Germline CDR1 is SGDLS and CDR2 is YYNGEE. The ends were cut back, 3 bases at V and 0 bases at J, with 9 bases in the middle. This CDR3 region has 15 residues. The CDR3 nucleotides are TGTGCCAGCAGCGCCTATGGGTCAACTAATGAAAAACTGTTTTTT. Protein: CASSAYGSTNEKLFF.

This clonotype was seen many times. The chain recombines TRBV12-3 or TRBV12-4 with TRBJ2-2; tentative D call: TRBD1 (6 bases). With 6 bases removed from V and 5 bases from J, the gap between germline ends came to 10 bases. This CDR3 contains 13 residues. DNA for the CDR3: TGTGCCAGCAGCTACAGGGTAACCGGGGAGCTGTTTTTT. This sequence encodes CASSYRVTGELFF.

This clonotype was detected many times. The gene calls are TRBV29-1 and TRBJ2-5; 8 bases fit TRBD1. V gave up 7 bases and J gave up 3 bases; unmatched junction bases: 4. Germline values: CDR1 SQVTM, CDR2 ANQGSEA. This CDR3 is built from 12 residues. The DNA for the CDR3 is TGCAGCGGCCTGGACAGGGAAGAGACCCAGTACTTC. This translates into CSGLDREETQYF.

Comment on this clonotype: This clone may be a read error of a much larger clone one base away. The chain couples TRBV3-1 to TRBJ1-1; unclear D gene. This CDR3 is 13 amino acids long. Germline V gene lookup returns CDR1 LGHDT and CDR2 YNNKEL (reference sequence). CDR3 sequence (DNA): TGTGCCAGCAGCGGGCTGGTAGGCACTGAAGCTTCCTTT. The encoded protein is CASSGLVGTEASF.

This clonotype was recorded many times. The genes are TRBV20-1 and TRBJ1-2, with D uncertain. CDR3 size: 13 residues. Germline V gene sequence: CDR1 DFQATT, CDR2 SNEGSKA (reference sequence). V was trimmed by 1 base and J by 8 bases, leaving 14 bases between them. CDR3 amino acids: CSARVAAPGGYTF. The CDR3 bases are TGCAGTGCTAGAGTAGCGGCACCCGGGGGCTACACCTTC.

J is TRBJ2-2 and V is TRBV5-1; D might be TRBD1 (6 bases). Germline loops: CDR1 SGHRS, CDR2 YFSETQ. The CDR3 is 15 amino acids. Trimming left V 4 bases short and J 3 bases short, with 13 bases between. CDR3 coding DNA: TGCGCCAGCAGCGTGGACAGTTTTTACACCGGGGAGCTGTTTTTT. This translates into CASSVDSFYTGELFF.

This clonotype was found many times. The rearrangement uses TRBV15 and TRBJ1-2; TRBD1 might be the D (6 bases). The CDR3 totals 15 residues. V lost 1 base and J 5 bases, leaving 14 bases between the germline ends. CDR1 LNHNV and CDR2 YYDKDF come from the germline V gene (reference sequence). DNA for the CDR3: TGTGCCACCAGCAGAGGTCAGGGACAATTGTATGGCTACACCTTC. Protein: CATSRGQGQLYGYTF.

V gene TRBV15 combines with J gene TRBJ2-1, with D possibly called TRBD1 or TRBD2 (7 bases each). This CDR3 has 18 amino acids. CDR1 and CDR2 from the germline V gene are LNHNV and YYDKDF (reference sequence). V lost 0 bases to trimming and J lost 4 bases, with 19 bases between them. The CDR3 region is CATSRDPLGGGRYNEQFF. In DNA form, the CDR3 reads TGTGCCACCAGCAGAGACCCCTTGGGAGGGGGCAGGTACAATGAGCAGTTCTTC.

This clonotype was detected ten times or more. The chain links TRBV20-1 to TRBJ1-6; D not resolved. This CDR3 is 13 amino acids long. Germline CDR1 DFQATT, CDR2 SNEGSKA (reference sequence). The V end was cut by 0 bases, the J end by 9 bases, with 9 bases between. CDR3 sequence (DNA): TGCAGTGCTAGAGACGAGACCCTTTCACCCCTCCACTTT. Its protein is CSARDETLSPLHF.

This clonotype was picked up many times. The genes are TRBV20-1 and TRBJ2-1, with 9 bases matching TRBD2. Trimming cost V 6 bases and J 3 bases; bases outside gene matches: 6. This CDR3 contains 14 residues. From germline, CDR1 is DFQATT and CDR2 SNEGSKA (reference sequence). CDR3 sequence (DNA): TGCAGTGCCACCTCTAGCGGGGACTACAATGAGCAGTTCTTC. It encodes CSATSSGDYNEQFF.

This clonotype showed up many times. The rearrangement joins TRBV12-3 or TRBV12-4 to TRBJ2-7, with D perhaps being TRBD1 or TRBD2 (6 bases each). Between the trimmed V and J ends, which lost 6 bases and 2 bases, there was a span of 11 bases. The CDR3 runs to 13 residues. CDR3 nucleotides: TGTGCCAGCAGCCTCCGGGGGCCCTACGAGCAGTACTTC. Amino acid sequence: CASSLRGPYEQYF.

The gene calls are TRBV18 and TRBJ1-1; a possible D gene is TRBD1 (5 bases). Germline V gene sequence: CDR1 KGHSH, CDR2 LQKENI. The CDR3 consists of 15 residues. V dropped 0 bases and J dropped 3 bases, with 11 bases sitting between them. CDR3 protein: CASSPPWSGDTEAFF. CDR3 in DNA: TGTGCCAGCTCACCACCGTGGTCGGGGGACACTGAAGCTTTCTTT. Based on the CDR3 plus reference TRBV18 and TRBJ1-1, the full variable domain is NAGVMQNPRHLVRRRGQEARLRCSPMKGHSHVYWYRQLPEEGLKFMVYLQKENIIDESGMPKERFSAEFPKEGPSILRIQQVVRGDSAAYFCASSPPWSGDTEAFFGQGTRLTVV.

This clonotype was found many times. The chain has TRBV28 and TRBJ2-7; the D gene is possibly TRBD1 (5 bases). The germline V gene encodes CDR1 MDHEN and CDR2 SYDVKM. The CDR3 is 15 residues long. V lost 3 bases, J lost 2 bases, and 14 bases lay in between. CDR3 DNA sequence: TGTGCCAGCAGTTTGATAGGGGAAGGAACCTACGAGCAGTACTTC. This codes for CASSLIGEGTYEQYF.

The chain combines TRBV20-1 with TRBJ2-7; D ambiguous. CDR3 length: 15 residues. V was cut by 0 bases and J by 2 bases, with 14 bases left in between. CDR1 and CDR2 from the germline V gene are DFQATT and SNEGSKA (reference sequence). As DNA, the CDR3 is TGCAGTGCTAGAGATATTGCGGTTAGTACCTACGAGCAGTACTTC. Amino acid sequence: CSARDIAVSTYEQYF.

This clonotype was seen ten or more times. The chain is built from TRBV5-1 and TRBJ1-5, with D possibly matching TRBD1 (5 bases). The CDR3 is 15 residues long. Looked up from germline, CDR1 is SGHRS and CDR2 is YFSETQ. V lost 2 bases and J lost 0, with 9 bases in between. The CDR3 sequence is CASSLGANSNQPQHF. The CDR3 region has the DNA TGCGCCAGCAGCTTAGGGGCCAATAGCAATCAGCCCCAGCATTTT.

This clonotype has ten or more counts. The chain carries TRBV5-1 and TRBJ2-3, with 8 bases that match TRBD1. The germline gives CDR1 SGHRS, CDR2 YFSETQ. V was pared by 0 bases and J by 0 bases, with 9 bases of the junction left unmatched. The CDR3 has 18 residues. The CDR3 is CASSLALGQGPSTDTQYF. In nucleotides, the CDR3 is TGCGCCAGCAGCTTGGCCCTAGGACAGGGACCTAGCACAGATACGCAGTATTTT.

This clonotype was seen many times. V is TRBV29-1 and J is TRBJ2-7, with 7 bases identical to TRBD1. This CDR3 is 13 amino acids long. V gave up 6 bases and J gave up 0 bases; unmatched junction bases: 5. In germline, CDR1 is SQVTM, CDR2 ANQGSEA. CDR3 DNA: TGCAGCGTCGAGACAGGGATCTCCTACGAGCAGTACTTC. Residues: CSVETGISYEQYF.

In its sample, this clonotype was seen many times. The V gene is TRBV5-1, the J gene TRBJ2-1, with 10 bases fitting TRBD2. Germline CDR1 is SGHRS and CDR2 is YFSETQ. With V trimmed by 0 bases and J by 10 bases, 1 base remained unmatched. This CDR3 is 13 amino acids long. CDR3 coding DNA: TGCGCCAGCAGCTTGGGGACTAGCGGAGAGCAGTTCTTC. Translation gives CASSLGTSGEQFF. The entire variable domain, with the rest obtained from reference TRBV5-1 and TRBJ2-1, is as follows: KAGVTQTPRYLIKTRGQQVTLSCSPISGHRSVSWYQQTPGQGLQFLFEYFSETQRNKGNFPGRFSGRQFSNSRSEMNVSTLELGDSALYLCASSLGTSGEQFFGPGTRLTVL.

This clonotype turned up a few times. The chain carries TRBV28 and TRBJ2-3; D perhaps matches TRBD1 (5 bases). Germline lookup yields CDR1 MDHEN and CDR2 SYDVKM. There are 14 residues in the CDR3. V gave up 6 bases and J gave up 2 bases, with 12 bases separating them. The CDR3 coding sequence is TGTGCCAGCAGATGGGGCAGAGTCACAGATACGCAGTATTTT. Translation gives CASRWGRVTDTQYF.

The rearrangement joins TRBV12-3 or TRBV12-4 to TRBJ1-4; 9 bases are shared with TRBD1. V lost 6 bases and J lost 15; bases outside the gene matches: 14. This CDR3 spans 14 amino acids. CDR3 loop: CASSPRGQGQSVFF. In DNA, the CDR3 is TGTGCCAGCAGCCCCCGGGGACAGGGTCAGTCGGTGTTTTTT.

The chain carries TRBV18 and TRBJ2-6; D perhaps matches TRBD2 (6 bases). This CDR3 contains 18 residues. The V gene lost 1 base and the J gene lost 1 base, with 14 bases spanning the gap. Per germline, CDR1 KGHSH and CDR2 LQKENI. The CDR3: CASSPRLGGESGANVLTF. The CDR3, as DNA: TGTGCCAGCTCACCACGGTTGGGAGGAGAATCTGGGGCCAACGTCCTGACTTTC.

This clonotype was detected only a few times. This rearrangement joins TRBV29-1 to TRBJ2-5; possibly TRBD1 for D (6 bases). There are 12 residues in the CDR3. The germline CDR1 and CDR2 sequences are SQVTM and ANQGSEA. V lost 7 bases to trimming and J lost 3 bases, with 12 bases between them. The CDR3 nucleotides are TGCAGCGCCAAACAGGGTAAAGAGACCCAGTACTTC. Protein: CSAKQGKETQYF.

This clonotype turned up a few times. The gene calls are TRBV9 and TRBJ2-7, with D possibly TRBD2 on 5 matching bases. This CDR3 is 16 amino acids long. The germline V and J ends were trimmed by 0 bases and 3 bases, with 16 bases remaining between them. CDR1 is SGDLS, CDR2 YYNGEE, per germline. CDR3 loop: CASSVGLDSSVYEQYF. The CDR3 nucleotides are TGTGCCAGCAGCGTAGGTCTGGACTCAAGCGTCTACGAGCAGTACTTC. Complete variable domain (other parts from reference TRBV9 and TRBJ2-7): DSGVTQTPKHLITATGQRVTLRCSPRSGDLSVYWYQQSLDQGLQFLIQYYNGEERAKGNILERFSAQQFPDLHSELNLSSLELGDSALYFCASSVGLDSSVYEQYFGPGTRLTVT.

This clonotype was observed at least ten times. The chain joins TRBV28 to TRBJ2-7, with 9 bases aligning to TRBD1. The germline CDR1 and CDR2 sequences are MDHEN and SYDVKM. Trimming cost V 7 bases and J 1 base; bases outside gene matches: 5. The CDR3 runs 14 residues. In nucleotides, the CDR3 is TGTGCCAGCACCACAGGGGGCTCATCCTACGAGCAGTACTTC. Translation gives CASTTGGSSYEQYF.

Turning to this clonotype: One base away lies a much larger clone, so this may be a sequencing read error. The V call is TRBV9, the J call TRBJ2-3, with D perhaps matching TRBD1 (6 bases). Germline V gene data show CDR1 as SGDLS and CDR2 as YYNGEE. The CDR3 is 14 amino acids. CDR3 amino acids: CASSVGQATETQYF. The CDR3 DNA reads as TGTGCCAGCAGCGTAGGACAGGCCACAGAGACGCAGTATTTT. Together with reference TRBV9 and TRBJ2-3, the CDR3 gives the full variable domain: DSGVTQTPKHLITATGQRVTLRCSPRSGDLSVYWYQQSLDQGLQFLIQYYNGEERAKGNILERFSAQQFPDLHSELNLSSLELGDSALYFCASSVGQATETQYFGPGTRLTVL.